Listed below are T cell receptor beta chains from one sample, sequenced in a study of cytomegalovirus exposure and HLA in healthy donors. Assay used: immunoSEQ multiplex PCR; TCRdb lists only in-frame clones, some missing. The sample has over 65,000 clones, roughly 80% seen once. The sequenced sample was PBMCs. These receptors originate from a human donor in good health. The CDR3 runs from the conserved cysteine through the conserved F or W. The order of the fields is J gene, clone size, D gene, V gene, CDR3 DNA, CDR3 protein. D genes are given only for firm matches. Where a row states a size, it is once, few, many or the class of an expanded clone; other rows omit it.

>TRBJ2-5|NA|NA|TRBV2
TGTGCCAGCAGTGCCTCAGGGACTCCCCCACAAGAGACCCAGTACTTC
CASSASGTPPQETQYF
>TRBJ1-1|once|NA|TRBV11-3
TGTGCCAGCAGCTTAGATCACACCACTGAAGCTTTCTTT
CASSLDHTTEAFF
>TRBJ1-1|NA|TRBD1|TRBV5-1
TGCGCCAGCAGCTTACAGGGGAGGTACACTGAAGCTTTCTTT
CASSLQGRYTEAFF
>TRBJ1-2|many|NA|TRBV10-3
TGTGCCATCAGTGAGTGGTGGGGCAGATACTATGGCTACACCTTC
CAISEWWGRYYGYTF
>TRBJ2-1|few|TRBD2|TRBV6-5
TGTGCCAGCTCCGTCGGGCGGGGGGCATCCAATGAGCAGTTCTTC
CASSVGRGASNEQFF
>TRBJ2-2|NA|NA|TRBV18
TGTGCCAGCTCACCCAGGGACACCGGGGAGCTGTTTTTT
CASSPRDTGELFF
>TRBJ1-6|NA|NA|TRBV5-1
TGCGCCAGCAGCTTAGGACGGCAGGGTAATTCACCCCTCCACTTT
CASSLGRQGNSPLHF
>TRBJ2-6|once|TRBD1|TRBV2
TGTGCCAGCAGGCGGGACAGGGACCCTGGGGCCAACGTCCTGACTTTC
CASRRDRDPGANVLTF
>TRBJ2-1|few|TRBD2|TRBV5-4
TGTGCCAGCAGCTTGGAGGCGGGGGGGAGGAATGAGCAGTTCTTC
CASSLEAGGRNEQFF
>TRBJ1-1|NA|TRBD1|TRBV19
TGTGCCAGTAGTATAGAGGTGGGGGCAGGGGGTTCTGAAGCTTTCTTT
CASSIEVGAGGSEAFF
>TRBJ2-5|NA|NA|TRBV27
TGTGCCAGCAGTGTACAGGGTGGGGAGACCCAGTACTTC
CASSVQGGETQYF
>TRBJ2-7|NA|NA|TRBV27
TGTGCCAGCAGTTTAAGCCGGCCGGGGGGCGCAGCCTACGAGCAGTACTTC
CASSLSRPGGAAYEQYF
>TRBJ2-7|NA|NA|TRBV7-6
TGTGCCAGCAGCGCGGGCGGGAACTACGAGCAGTACTTC
CASSAGGNYEQYF
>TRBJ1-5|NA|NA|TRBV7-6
TGTGCCAGCAGCTCGGGACTGTCTTTGGGTCAGCCCCAGCATTTT
CASSSGLSLGQPQHF
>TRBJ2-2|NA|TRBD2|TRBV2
TGTGCCAGCTCTGCTCTAGCGGGGGGGCGGGGGGAGCTGTTTTTT
CASSALAGGRGELFF
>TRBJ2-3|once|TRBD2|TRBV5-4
TGTGCCAGCAGACGGGGGGACGCACTCACAGATACGCAGTATTTT
CASRRGDALTDTQYF
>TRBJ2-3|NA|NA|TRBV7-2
TGTGCCAGCAGCTTGAACCATCGGGATACGCAGTATTTT
CASSLNHRDTQYF
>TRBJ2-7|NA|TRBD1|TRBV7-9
TGTGCCAGCAGCATACAGGGGGCCGACTACGAGCAGTACTTC
CASSIQGADYEQYF
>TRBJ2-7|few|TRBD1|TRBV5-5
TGTGCCAGCAGCTTACAGGGGTACGAGCAGTACTTC
CASSLQGYEQYF
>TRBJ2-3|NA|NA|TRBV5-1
TGCGCCAGCAGCCCTCTTCCTATGGATACGCAGTATTTT
CASSPLPMDTQYF
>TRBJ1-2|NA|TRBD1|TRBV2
TGTGCCAGCAGTGTGAGACAGGGATCCACTAGCTATGGCTACACCTTC
CASSVRQGSTSYGYTF
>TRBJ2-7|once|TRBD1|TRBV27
TGTGCCAGCAGTCTCTACCGGGACAGGGGCTACGAGCAGTACTTC
CASSLYRDRGYEQYF
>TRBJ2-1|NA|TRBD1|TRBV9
TGTGCCAGCAGCAGGTGGACAGGGGACAATGAGCAGTTCTTC
CASSRWTGDNEQFF
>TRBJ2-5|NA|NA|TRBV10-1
TGCGCCAGCAGTGAGTACAGGGAAGAGACCCAGTACTTC
CASSEYREETQYF
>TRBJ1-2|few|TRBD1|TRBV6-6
TGTGCCAGCAGACGGGACAGGGGGTCCTATGGCTACACCTTC
CASRRDRGSYGYTF
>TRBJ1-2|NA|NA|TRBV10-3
TGTGCCATCAGTGAGTCGCAGGGTCTCTATGGCTACACCTTC
CAISESQGLYGYTF
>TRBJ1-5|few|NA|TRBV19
TGTGCCAGTAGTATCCGAGGGACTCTATTCGATCAGCCCCAGCATTTT
CASSIRGTLFDQPQHF
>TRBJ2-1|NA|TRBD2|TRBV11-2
TGTGCCAGCAGCCATTGGCGGGGGGCGTTTCAAGAGCAGTTCTTC
CASSHWRGAFQEQFF
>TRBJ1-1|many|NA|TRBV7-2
TGTGCCAGCAGCCCTGGTTGGACAGTGAACACTGAAGCTTTCTTT
CASSPGWTVNTEAFF
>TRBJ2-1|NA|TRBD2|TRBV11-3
TGTGCCAGCAGCTTAGGAGGACTAGGTAATGAGCAGTTCTTC
CASSLGGLGNEQFF
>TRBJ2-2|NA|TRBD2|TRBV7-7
TGTGCCAGCAGCCCCGGGGGGACGAACACCGGGGAGCTGTTTTTT
CASSPGGTNTGELFF
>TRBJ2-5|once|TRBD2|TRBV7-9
TGTGCCAGCAGCTTAGCAAGCGGGGGGGTCCAAGAGACCCAGTACTTC
CASSLASGGVQETQYF
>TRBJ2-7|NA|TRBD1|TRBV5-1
TGCGCCAGCAGGGAAGGGACAGGAAACTACGAGCAGTACTTC
CASREGTGNYEQYF
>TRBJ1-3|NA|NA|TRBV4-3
TGCGCCAGCAGCTTACAGGGCAGTGGAAACACCATATATTTT
CASSLQGSGNTIYF
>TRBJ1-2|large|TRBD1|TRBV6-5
TGTGCCAGCAGAAGCCCCAGGACAGGGGGCGAAGGCTACACCTTC
CASRSPRTGGEGYTF
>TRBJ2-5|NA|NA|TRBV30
TGTGCCTGGAGTGTATTGGGCCTCCAAGAGACCCAGTACTTC
CAWSVLGLQETQYF
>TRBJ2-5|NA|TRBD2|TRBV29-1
TGCAGCGTGGGTCGGGGGGGGGAGACCCAGTACTTC
CSVGRGGETQYF
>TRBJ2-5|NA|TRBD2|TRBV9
TGTGCCAGCAGCGCGGGACTAGCGAGAGAGACCCAGTACTTC
CASSAGLARETQYF
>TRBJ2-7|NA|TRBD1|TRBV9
TGTGCCAGCAGCGCCGGACAGGGTGGGTACGAGCAGTACTTC
CASSAGQGGYEQYF
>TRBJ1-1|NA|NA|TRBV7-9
TGTGCCATCTCACATGCGAACACTGAAGCTTTCTTT
CAISHANTEAFF
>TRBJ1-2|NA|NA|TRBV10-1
TGCGCCAGCAAAAAGAGGGAGCCGAAGTATGGCTACACCTTC
CASKKREPKYGYTF
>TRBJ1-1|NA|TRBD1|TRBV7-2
TGTGCCAGCAGCTTGTTCGGACAGGGGGGGAACACTGAAGCTTTCTTT
CASSLFGQGGNTEAFF
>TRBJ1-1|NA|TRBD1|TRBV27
TGTGCCAGCAGTTCCCCAGGGGGCCCTGAAGCTTTCTTT
CASSSPGGPEAFF
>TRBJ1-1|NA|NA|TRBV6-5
TGTGCCTGCCATGGGGGCATGAACACTGAAGCTTTCTTT
CACHGGMNTEAFF
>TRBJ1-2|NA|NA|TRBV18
TGTGCCAGCTCACCCGGGGGTGATTATGGCTACACCTTC
CASSPGGDYGYTF
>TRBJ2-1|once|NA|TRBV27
TGTGCCAGCGCTTTTGGGGGGAGATTGGAGCAGTTCTTC
CASAFGGRLEQFF
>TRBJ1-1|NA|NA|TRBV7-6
TGTGCCAGCAGCTTAGCGGGGGCGGGAGGGAACACTGAAGCTTTCTTT
CASSLAGAGGNTEAFF
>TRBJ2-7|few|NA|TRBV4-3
TGCGCCAGCAGCCAAGATCTTACTCTCCGGGGCTACGAGCAGTACTTC
CASSQDLTLRGYEQYF
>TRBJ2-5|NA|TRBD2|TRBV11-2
TGTGCCAGCAGCACAAACCGGGGGGTTGTGGGAGAGACCCAGTACTTC
CASSTNRGVVGETQYF
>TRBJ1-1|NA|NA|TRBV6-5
TGTGCCAGCACCGCCGGGTCGAACACTGAAGCTTTCTTT
CASTAGSNTEAFF
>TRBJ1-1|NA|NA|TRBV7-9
TGTTCCAGCAGCTTAGCGTCCCGTGAAGCTTTCTTT
CSSSLASREAFF
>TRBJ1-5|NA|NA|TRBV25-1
TGTGCCAGCAGTTCGGGGGGGGGAGCCAGCAATCAGCCCCAGCATTTT
CASSSGGGASNQPQHF
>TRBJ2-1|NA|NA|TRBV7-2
TGTGCCAGCAGCTTAGCGCGGACTAACAATGAGCAGTTCTTC
CASSLARTNNEQFF
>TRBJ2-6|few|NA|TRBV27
TGTGCCAGCAGTTCCCAACCTGTGAGGGCTGGGGCCAACGTCCTGACTTTC
CASSSQPVRAGANVLTF
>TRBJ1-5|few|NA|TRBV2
TGTGCCAGCAGTGTATGGGCTAATCAGCCCCAGCATTTT
CASSVWANQPQHF